These T cell receptor beta chains were read from a single sample in a study of blood T cell repertoires in COVID-19. The table came from immunoSEQ multiplex PCR; TCRdb's copy has only in-frame clones and leaves some out. The profile shows over 200,000 clones, about 90% of them singletons. The source material was PBMCs or T cells enriched from blood (not recorded which). The receptors were gathered from a man under 40 who had recovered from COVID-19. The CDR3 runs from the conserved cysteine through the conserved F or W. A D gene is named only where the DNA matches it firmly. Rows may omit the clone size; those that give it use once, few, many or a size class.

TRBV7-9	-	TRBJ2-3	-	TGTGCCAGCAGCTCGGACAGCCTTCCCACAGATACGCAGTATTTT	CASSSDSLPTDTQYF
TRBV2	-	TRBJ1-2	-	TGTGCCAGCAGTGAACTGATGGCTGGCTACACCTTC	CASSELMAGYTF
TRBV5-1	-	TRBJ2-2	TRBD1	TGCGCCAGCAGCTTAGAGACAGGGCGGTGGGAGCTGTTTTTT	CASSLETGRWELFF
TRBV18	-	TRBJ2-5	-	TGTGCCAGCTCACCACCGGAGGTCCAAGAGACCCAGTACTTC	CASSPPEVQETQYF
TRBV6-1	-	TRBJ2-7	TRBD1	TGTGCCAGCAGTGAAGTGGAGGCAGGGGGTGTCTACGAGCAGTACTTC	CASSEVEAGGVYEQYF
TRBV6-5	-	TRBJ2-7	TRBD2	TGTGCCAGCACTCCATCCGGGACTAACCGCTACGAGCAGTACTTC	CASTPSGTNRYEQYF
TRBV28	-	TRBJ2-5	-	TGTGCCAGCAGTTTACCTTCCGGGTACTACCAAGAGACCCAGTACTTC	CASSLPSGYYQETQYF
TRBV6-5	-	TRBJ2-7	TRBD1	TGTGCCAGCAGTTACTCTAGACAGGGGGCCCACGAGCAGTACTTC	CASSYSRQGAHEQYF
TRBV24-1	-	TRBJ2-3	-	TGTGCCACCAGTGATTTGCGGACTCAGGTGGCGCAGTATTTT	CATSDLRTQVAQYF
TRBV7-9	-	TRBJ2-7	-	TGTGCCAGCAGCTTAACACAGGGAACCATCTACGAGCAGTACTTC	CASSLTQGTIYEQYF
TRBV6-1	-	TRBJ2-1	-	TGTGCCAGCAGTGAAAGCCGAGGCCCGGGCAATGAGCAGTTCTTC	CASSESRGPGNEQFF
TRBV2	-	TRBJ1-4	-	TGTGCCAGCAAGAACCAGGAGGCTCATGAAAAACTGTTTTTT	CASKNQEAHEKLFF
TRBV4-3	-	TRBJ2-7	TRBD2	TGCGCCAGCAGCCAATGGGGGGCGGGAGGGCACCACGAGCAGTACTTC	CASSQWGAGGHHEQYF
TRBV9	-	TRBJ2-2	TRBD1	TGTGCCAGCAGCGTAATAGGTTGGGACAGGGGTGCCGGGGAGCTGTTTTTT	CASSVIGWDRGAGELFF
TRBV20-1	-	TRBJ1-2	TRBD1	TGCAGTGCCCAGGACAGGGACGGCTACACCTTC	CSAQDRDGYTF
TRBV30	-	TRBJ1-3	TRBD1	TGTGCCTGGAGCCTACAGGGGTCTGGAAACACCATATATTTT	CAWSLQGSGNTIYF
TRBV29-1	-	TRBJ2-2	TRBD1	TGCAGCGTTGCTCCAGGGGGCACCGGGGAGCTGTTTTTT	CSVAPGGTGELFF
TRBV3-1/TRBV3-2	-	TRBJ2-1	-	TGTGCCAGCAGCCAAGGGAAGGCGGGAGAGCAGTTCTTC	CASSQGKAGEQFF
TRBV6-5	-	TRBJ1-3	-	TGTGCCAGCTACAGGGATGGTGGAAACACCATATATTTT	CASYRDGGNTIYF
TRBV18	-	TRBJ2-7	TRBD2	TGTGCCAGCTCACCGGTACCTAGCGGCTCCTACGAGCAGTACTTC	CASSPVPSGSYEQYF
TRBV4-1	once	TRBJ1-2	-	TGCGCCAGCAGCCAAGATCGGGGGAACTATGGCTACACCTTC	CASSQDRGNYGYTF
TRBV4-3	-	TRBJ2-5	-	TGCGCCAGCAGCCAAGACGCCCTCGCGGGGCAAGAGACCCAGTACTTC	CASSQDALAGQETQYF
TRBV4-3	-	TRBJ2-1	-	TGCGCCAGCAGCCAGATGGGGGGAAAGATCAATGAGCAGTTCTTC	CASSQMGGKINEQFF
TRBV6-5	-	TRBJ1-1	-	TGTGCCAGCAGCGATACGGGGGGGGCCACTGAAGCTTTCTTT	CASSDTGGATEAFF
TRBV9	-	TRBJ2-3	TRBD2	TGTGCCAGCAGCGACCAACTAGCGGGGGCGGGAGATACGCAGTATTTT	CASSDQLAGAGDTQYF
TRBV6-2/TRBV6-3	-	TRBJ2-7	TRBD1	TGTGCCAGCAGTTTTATCACAGGGGACCTAAGCTCCTACGAGCAGTACTTC	CASSFITGDLSSYEQYF
TRBV27	once	TRBJ2-6	-	TGTGCCAGCAGTTCTTCTGGGGCCAACGTCCTGACTTTC	CASSSSGANVLTF
TRBV19	-	TRBJ1-6	-	TGTGCCAGTAGTAGCGAGGCGGCAGTTAGATCGCCCCTCCACTTT	CASSSEAAVRSPLHF
TRBV24-1	-	TRBJ1-5	TRBD1	TGTGCCACCAGTGGGACAGGACAGGATAGCAATCAGCCCCAGCATTTT	CATSGTGQDSNQPQHF
TRBV28	few	TRBJ1-2	-	TGTGCCAGCAGTCCCCCCGGGGTTAGCTATGGCTACACCTTC	CASSPPGVSYGYTF
TRBV3-1/TRBV3-2	-	TRBJ2-5	-	TGTGCCAGCAGCCTAAATCAGGGGGGCTACTGGGAGACCCAGTACTTC	CASSLNQGGYWETQYF
TRBV4-1	-	TRBJ1-6	TRBD1	TGCGCCAGCAGCCAGAGTTTGGGGACAGGGGGCTCTCACTTT	CASSQSLGTGGSHF
TRBV7-9	-	TRBJ1-1	TRBD1	TGTGCCAGCAGCTCCGGGACAGGGGTGACTGAAGCTTTCTTT	CASSSGTGVTEAFF
TRBV7-9	-	TRBJ2-7	-	TGTGCCAGCAGCTCCCCGACCCATATCGGGGCCTACGAGCAGTACTTC	CASSSPTHIGAYEQYF
TRBV3-1/TRBV3-2	few	TRBJ1-5	TRBD1	TGTGCCAGCAGCCAGGCGGGGACAGGGAGCAATCAGCCCCAGCATTTT	CASSQAGTGSNQPQHF
TRBV5-1	-	TRBJ2-5	-	TGCGCCAGCAGCTTGACAGATCAAGAGACCCAGTACTTC	CASSLTDQETQYF
TRBV28	-	TRBJ1-5	TRBD1	TGTGCCAGCAGTTTATCGGTGCTGGGACAGAATCAGCCCCAGCATTTT	CASSLSVLGQNQPQHF
TRBV6-2/TRBV6-3	-	TRBJ2-4	TRBD2	TGTGCCAGCAGTTACTCTTTACTAGCGGGGGGACTAGCCAAAAACATTCAGTACTTC	CASSYSLLAGGLAKNIQYF
TRBV30	once	TRBJ2-5	-	TGTGCCTGGCTCGCGGGGGAGACCCAGTACTTC	CAWLAGETQYF